The T cell receptor (beta chain) described here comes from a study of beta chain features in type 1 diabetes. Overall study: Patients shared similar age, gender and cell yields with healthy donors. Regarding the study as a whole: Across patients, naive, central memory and Treg TCRB repertoires exhibited apparently greater similarity than was observed across healthy donors. Reduced insertions and increased deletions marked VDJ junctions in type 1 diabetes patients.

This clone was recorded at least ten times. What it binds is unknown. The investigators reverse transcribed all of the isolated RNA, so they sequenced expressed TCRB transcripts. Profiled with immunoSEQ multiplex PCR; TCRdb holds only in-frame clones, not every one. The table shows 160,000 or so clones, with approximately 9.1% occurring only once. This receptor was taken from a woman aged 18 to 35 in good health. Sequencing used central memory CD4+ T cells from blood.

The CDR3 reads CASRDETGNTEAFF. The CDR3 coding sequence is TGTGCCAGCAGAGATGAGACGGGGAACACTGAAGCTTTCTTT. This sequence joins TRBV5-6 and TRBJ1-1; D gene uncertain. There are 14 residues in the CDR3. CDR1 and CDR2 (germline): SGHDT, YYEEEE. Trimming stripped 5 bases from V and 1 base from J, with 12 bases between.